Here is one TCR beta chain with its context. The CDR3 spans 17 residues. The germline gives CDR1 LNHDA, CDR2 SQIVND (reference sequence). V lost 4 bases to trimming and J lost 0 bases; unmatched junction nucleotides: 8. Primers included in the PCR were 60 Vbeta and 13 Jbeta primers. Generated by immunoSEQ multiplex PCR, the TCRdb table keeps only in-frame clones and is missing some. The sample totals 140,000 or so clones; its top ten clones hold about 0.96%. This entry comes from a study of cytomegalovirus exposure and HLA in healthy donors. The sequence came from a male donor in good health and CMV-seronegative. This chain links TRBV19 with TRBJ1-5; 8 nucleotides align to TRBD1. Sequencing used PBMCs. The CDR3 sequence: CASSNPTGGYSNQPQHF. CDR3 sequence (DNA): TGTGCCAGTAGTAACCCCACAGGGGGTTATAGCAATCAGCCCCAGCATTTT.